These 5 T cell receptor beta chains were sequenced from one sample in a study of T cells after yellow fever vaccination. TCRdb analysed the 5' RACE reads with MiXCR anew, one entry per CDR3 protein. The sample holds hundreds of thousands of distinct CDR3 sequences; about 13% are singletons and the top ten take roughly 13%. The source material was PBMCs, sampled on the day of the yellow fever booster vaccination. These receptors were collected from a man between 25 and 39 years old who received the YFV17D yellow fever vaccine.

The chain uses TRBV20-1 and TRBJ1-6, with 7 bases matching TRBD1. The CDR3 loop spans 16 amino acids. Germline V CDR1 and CDR2: DFQATT, SNEGSKA (reference sequence). V shed 6 bases and J 5 bases; nucleotides not matched to a gene: 13. Here the CDR3 DNA reads TGCAGTGCGAAAACTCACAGGGGTCGGAATAATTCACCCCTCCACTTT. Amino acids: CSAKTHRGRNNSPLHF.

This clonotype was observed a few times. The chain employs TRBV7-2 and TRBJ2-2; D is uncertain. V dropped 4 bases and J dropped 4 bases, with 10 bases sitting between them. The germline V gene has CDR1 SGHTA and CDR2 FQGNSA. There are 14 residues in the CDR3. The CDR3 protein is CASSSARATGELFF. The CDR3 DNA sequence: TGTGCCAGCAGCTCAGCCCGGGCCACCGGGGAGCTGTTTTTT.

The gene calls are TRBV20-1 and TRBJ2-7, with D perhaps given as TRBD1 or TRBD2 (5 bases each). V was trimmed by 6 bases and J by 3 bases, leaving 18 bases between them. Looked up from germline, CDR1 is DFQATT and CDR2 is SNEGSKA (reference sequence). The CDR3 contains 14 residues. CDR3 sequence reads: CSATWDRKYYEQYF. The CDR3 DNA follows: TGCAGTGCGACATGGGACCGAAAGTACTACGAGCAGTACTTC.

This clonotype was counted only a few times. V usage is TRBV12-3 or TRBV12-4 and J usage is TRBJ2-1, with D unresolved. V gave up 1 base and J gave up 2 bases, with 9 bases separating them. There are 15 residues in the CDR3. CDR3 in amino acids: CASSLELLTYNEQFF. The CDR3 nucleotides read TGTGCCAGCAGTTTAGAGCTACTAACCTACAATGAGCAGTTCTTC.

This clonotype was detected a few times. The J gene is TRBJ1-5, the V gene TRBV12-3 or TRBV12-4, with TRBD1 matching 7 bases. The CDR3 has 15 residues. The V and J ends lost 2 bases and 6 bases, in that order; junction bases with no gene match: 7. CDR3 region: CASSLLTGKVQPQHF. The CDR3 DNA follows: TGTGCCAGCAGTTTACTGACAGGGAAGGTTCAGCCCCAGCATTTT.